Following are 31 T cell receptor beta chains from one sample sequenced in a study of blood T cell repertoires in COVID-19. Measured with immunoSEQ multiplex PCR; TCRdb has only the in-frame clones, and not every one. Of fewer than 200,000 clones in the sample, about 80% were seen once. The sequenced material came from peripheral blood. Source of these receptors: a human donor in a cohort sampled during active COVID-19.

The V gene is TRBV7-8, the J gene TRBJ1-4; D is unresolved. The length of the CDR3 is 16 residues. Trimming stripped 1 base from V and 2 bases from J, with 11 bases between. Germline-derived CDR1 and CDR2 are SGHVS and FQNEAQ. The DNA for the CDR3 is TGTGCCAGCAGCTTAGAGCCGGGGTTGACTAATGAAAAACTGTTTTTT. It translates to CASSLEPGLTNEKLFF.

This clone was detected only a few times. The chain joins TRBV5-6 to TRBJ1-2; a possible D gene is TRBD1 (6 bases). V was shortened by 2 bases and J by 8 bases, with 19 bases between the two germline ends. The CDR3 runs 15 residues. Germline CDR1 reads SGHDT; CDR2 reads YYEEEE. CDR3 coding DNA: TGTGCCAGCAGCTTCCCACAACAGGGAACGGGGGGCTACACCTTC. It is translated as CASSFPQQGTGGYTF.

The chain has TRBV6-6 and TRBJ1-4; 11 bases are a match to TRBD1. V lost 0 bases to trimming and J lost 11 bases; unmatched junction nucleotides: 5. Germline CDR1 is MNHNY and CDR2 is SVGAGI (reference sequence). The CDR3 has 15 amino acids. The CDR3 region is CASSYSGDRGEKLFF. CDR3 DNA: TGTGCCAGCAGTTACTCAGGGGACAGGGGGGAGAAACTGTTTTTT.

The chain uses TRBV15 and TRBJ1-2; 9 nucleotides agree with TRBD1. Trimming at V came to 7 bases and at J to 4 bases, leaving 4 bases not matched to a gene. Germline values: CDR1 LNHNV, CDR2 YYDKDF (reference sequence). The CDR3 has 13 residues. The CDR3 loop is CATTGTGSYGYTF. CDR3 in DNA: TGTGCCACCACCGGGACAGGGTCCTATGGCTACACCTTC.

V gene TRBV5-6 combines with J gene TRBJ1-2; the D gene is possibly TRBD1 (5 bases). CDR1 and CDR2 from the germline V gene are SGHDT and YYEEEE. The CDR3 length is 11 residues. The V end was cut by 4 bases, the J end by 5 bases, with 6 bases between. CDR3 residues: CASSRQYGYTF. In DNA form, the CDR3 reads TGTGCCAGCAGCCGACAGTATGGCTACACCTTC.

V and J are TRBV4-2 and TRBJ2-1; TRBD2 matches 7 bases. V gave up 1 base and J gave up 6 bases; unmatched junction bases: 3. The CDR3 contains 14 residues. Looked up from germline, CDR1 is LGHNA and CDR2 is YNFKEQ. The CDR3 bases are TGTGCCAGCAGCCAAGCGAGACTAGCCAATGAGCAGTTCTTC. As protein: CASSQARLANEQFF.

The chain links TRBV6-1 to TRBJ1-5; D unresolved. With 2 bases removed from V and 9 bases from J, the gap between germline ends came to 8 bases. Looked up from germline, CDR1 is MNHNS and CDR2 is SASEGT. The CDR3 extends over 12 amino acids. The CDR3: CASSENFGPQHF. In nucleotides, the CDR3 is TGTGCCAGCAGTGAAAACTTTGGGCCCCAGCATTTT.

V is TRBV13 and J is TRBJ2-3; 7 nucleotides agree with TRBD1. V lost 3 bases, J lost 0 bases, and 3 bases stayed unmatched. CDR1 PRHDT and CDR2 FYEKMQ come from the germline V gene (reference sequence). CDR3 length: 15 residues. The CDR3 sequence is CASSFQGESTDTQYF. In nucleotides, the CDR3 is TGTGCCAGCAGCTTTCAGGGGGAGAGCACAGATACGCAGTATTTT.

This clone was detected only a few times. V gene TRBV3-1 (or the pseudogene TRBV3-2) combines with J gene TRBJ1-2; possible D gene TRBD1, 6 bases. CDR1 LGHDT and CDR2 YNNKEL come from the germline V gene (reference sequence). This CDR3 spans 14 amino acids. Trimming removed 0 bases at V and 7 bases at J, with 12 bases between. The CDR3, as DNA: TGTGCCAGCAGCCAAGAAGCCAGGGGTGGTGGCTACACCTTC. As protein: CASSQEARGGGYTF.

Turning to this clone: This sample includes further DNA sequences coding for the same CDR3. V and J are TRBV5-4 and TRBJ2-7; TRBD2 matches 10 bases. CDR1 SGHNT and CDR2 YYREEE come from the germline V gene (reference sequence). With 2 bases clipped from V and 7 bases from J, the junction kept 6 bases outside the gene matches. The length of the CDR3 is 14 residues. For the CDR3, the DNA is TGTGCCAGCAGCTTAGCGGGGGGGCCAGGGGAGCAGTACTTC. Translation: CASSLAGGPGEQYF.

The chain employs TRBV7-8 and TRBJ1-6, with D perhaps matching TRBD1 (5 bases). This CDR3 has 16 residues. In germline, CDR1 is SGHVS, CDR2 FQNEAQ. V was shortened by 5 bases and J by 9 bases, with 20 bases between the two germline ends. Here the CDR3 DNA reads TGTGCCAGCAGCGCGGATTTGGGGGGGATCGGTTCACCCCTCCACTTT. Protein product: CASSADLGGIGSPLHF.

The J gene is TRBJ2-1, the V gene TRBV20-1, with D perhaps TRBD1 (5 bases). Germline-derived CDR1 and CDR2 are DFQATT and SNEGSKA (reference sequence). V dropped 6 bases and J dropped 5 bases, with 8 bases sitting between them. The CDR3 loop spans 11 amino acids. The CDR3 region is CSAQQDNEQFF. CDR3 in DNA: TGCAGTGCACAACAGGACAATGAGCAGTTCTTC.

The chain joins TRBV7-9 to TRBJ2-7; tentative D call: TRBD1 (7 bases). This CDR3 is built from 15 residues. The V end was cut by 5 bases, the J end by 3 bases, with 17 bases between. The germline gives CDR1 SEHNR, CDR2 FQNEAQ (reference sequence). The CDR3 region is CASSGGYRDSYEQYF. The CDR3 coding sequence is TGTGCCAGCAGCGGGGGGTACCGGGACAGCTACGAGCAGTACTTC.

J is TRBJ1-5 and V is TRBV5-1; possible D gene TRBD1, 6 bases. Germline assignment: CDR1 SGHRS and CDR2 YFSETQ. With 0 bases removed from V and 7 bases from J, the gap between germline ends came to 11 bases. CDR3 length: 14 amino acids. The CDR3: CASSLGAGDQPQHF. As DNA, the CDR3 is TGCGCCAGCAGCTTGGGTGCAGGGGACCAGCCCCAGCATTTT. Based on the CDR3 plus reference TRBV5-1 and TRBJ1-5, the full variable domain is KAGVTQTPRYLIKTRGQQVTLSCSPISGHRSVSWYQQTPGQGLQFLFEYFSETQRNKGNFPGRFSGRQFSNSRSEMNVSTLELGDSALYLCASSLGAGDQPQHFGDGTRLSIL.

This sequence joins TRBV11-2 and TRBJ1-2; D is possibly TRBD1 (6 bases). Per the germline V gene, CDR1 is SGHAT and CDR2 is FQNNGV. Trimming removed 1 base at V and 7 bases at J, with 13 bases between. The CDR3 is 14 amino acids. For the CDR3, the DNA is TGTGCCAGCAGCTTAGTTGTGGGGGCGCCTGGCTACACCTTC. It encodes CASSLVVGAPGYTF.

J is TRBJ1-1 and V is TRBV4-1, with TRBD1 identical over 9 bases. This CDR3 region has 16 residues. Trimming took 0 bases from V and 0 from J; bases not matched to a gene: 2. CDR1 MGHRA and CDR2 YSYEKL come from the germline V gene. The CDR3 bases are TGCGCCAGCAGCCAAGAGGGACAGGGTTTGAACACTGAAGCTTTCTTT. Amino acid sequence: CASSQEGQGLNTEAFF.

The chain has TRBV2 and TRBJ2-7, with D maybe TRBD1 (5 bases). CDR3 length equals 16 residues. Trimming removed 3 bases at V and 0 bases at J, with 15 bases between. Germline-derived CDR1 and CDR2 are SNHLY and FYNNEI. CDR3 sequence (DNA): TGTGCCAGCAGTGAGCAAGGGGCCAACCCCTCCTACGAGCAGTACTTC. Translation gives CASSEQGANPSYEQYF.

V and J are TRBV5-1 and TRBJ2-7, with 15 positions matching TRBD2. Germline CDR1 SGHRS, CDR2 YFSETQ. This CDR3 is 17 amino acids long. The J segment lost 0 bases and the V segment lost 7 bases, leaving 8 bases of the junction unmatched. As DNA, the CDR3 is TGCGCCAGCCACGCGGGACTAGCGGGGGGACACTCCTACGAGCAGTACTTC. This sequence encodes CASHAGLAGGHSYEQYF.

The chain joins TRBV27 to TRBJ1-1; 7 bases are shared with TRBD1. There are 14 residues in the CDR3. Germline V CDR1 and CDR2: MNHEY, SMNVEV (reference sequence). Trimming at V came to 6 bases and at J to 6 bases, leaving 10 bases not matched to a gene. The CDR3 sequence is CASRLTGHAAEAFF. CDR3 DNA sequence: TGTGCCAGCAGATTGACAGGGCATGCGGCTGAAGCTTTCTTT.

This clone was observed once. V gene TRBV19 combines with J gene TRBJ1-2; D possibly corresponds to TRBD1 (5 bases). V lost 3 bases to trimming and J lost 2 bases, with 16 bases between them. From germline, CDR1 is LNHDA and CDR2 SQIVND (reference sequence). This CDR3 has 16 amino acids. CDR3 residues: CASSMTGGYLNYGYTF. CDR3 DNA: TGTGCCAGTAGTATGACGGGGGGATACCTGAACTATGGCTACACCTTC.

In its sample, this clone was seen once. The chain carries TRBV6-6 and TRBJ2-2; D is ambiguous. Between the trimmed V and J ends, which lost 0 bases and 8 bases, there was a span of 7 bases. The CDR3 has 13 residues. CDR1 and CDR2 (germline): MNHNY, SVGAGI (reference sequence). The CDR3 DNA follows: TGTGCCAGCAGTTACTCCCAGGATGGGGAGCTGTTTTTT. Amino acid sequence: CASSYSQDGELFF.

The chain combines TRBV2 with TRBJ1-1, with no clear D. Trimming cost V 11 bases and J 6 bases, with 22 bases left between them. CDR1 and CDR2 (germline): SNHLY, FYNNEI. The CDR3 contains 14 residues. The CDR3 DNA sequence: TGTGCCTCCCGCGACAAGGCTTCATATTCTGAAGCTTTCTTT. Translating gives CASRDKASYSEAFF.

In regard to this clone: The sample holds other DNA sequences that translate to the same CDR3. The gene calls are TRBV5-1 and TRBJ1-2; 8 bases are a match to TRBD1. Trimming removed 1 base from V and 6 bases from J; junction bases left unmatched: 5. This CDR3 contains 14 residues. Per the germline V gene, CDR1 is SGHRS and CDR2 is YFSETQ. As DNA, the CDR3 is TGCGCCAGCAGCTTGAGACAGGGGAGGGATGGCTACACCTTC. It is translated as CASSLRQGRDGYTF. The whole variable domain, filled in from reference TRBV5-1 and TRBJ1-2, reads KAGVTQTPRYLIKTRGQQVTLSCSPISGHRSVSWYQQTPGQGLQFLFEYFSETQRNKGNFPGRFSGRQFSNSRSEMNVSTLELGDSALYLCASSLRQGRDGYTFGSGTRLTVV.

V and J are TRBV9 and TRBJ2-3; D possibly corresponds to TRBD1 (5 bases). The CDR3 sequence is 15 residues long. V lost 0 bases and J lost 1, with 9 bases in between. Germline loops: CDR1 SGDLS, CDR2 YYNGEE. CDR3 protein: CASSVGGRGTDTQYF. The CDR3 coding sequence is TGTGCCAGCAGCGTAGGGGGCAGGGGCACAGATACGCAGTATTTT.

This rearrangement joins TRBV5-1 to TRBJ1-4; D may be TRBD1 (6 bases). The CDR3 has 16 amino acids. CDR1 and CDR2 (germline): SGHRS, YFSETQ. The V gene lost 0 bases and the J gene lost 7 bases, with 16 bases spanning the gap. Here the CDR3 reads CASSLDRAGAGEKLFF. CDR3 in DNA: TGCGCCAGCAGCTTGGATAGGGCGGGGGCTGGTGAAAAACTGTTTTTT.

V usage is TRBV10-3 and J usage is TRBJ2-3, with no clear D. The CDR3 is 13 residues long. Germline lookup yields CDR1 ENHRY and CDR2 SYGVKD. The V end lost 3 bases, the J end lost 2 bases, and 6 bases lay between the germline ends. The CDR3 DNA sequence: TGTGCCATCAGTGACTATACCACAGATACGCAGTATTTT. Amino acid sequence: CAISDYTTDTQYF.

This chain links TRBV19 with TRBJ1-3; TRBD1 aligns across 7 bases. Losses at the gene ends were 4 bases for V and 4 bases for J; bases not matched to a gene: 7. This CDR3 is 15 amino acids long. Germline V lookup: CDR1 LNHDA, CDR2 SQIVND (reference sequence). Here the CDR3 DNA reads TGTGCCAGTAGTAGCATCGAGGGGGCGGGAAACACCATATATTTT. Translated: CASSSIEGAGNTIYF.

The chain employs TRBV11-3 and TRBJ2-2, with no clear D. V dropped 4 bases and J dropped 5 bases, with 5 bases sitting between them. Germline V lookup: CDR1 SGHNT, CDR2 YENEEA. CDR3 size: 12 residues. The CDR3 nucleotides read TGTGCCAGCAGCTCTCTTACCGGGGAGCTGTTTTTT. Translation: CASSSLTGELFF.

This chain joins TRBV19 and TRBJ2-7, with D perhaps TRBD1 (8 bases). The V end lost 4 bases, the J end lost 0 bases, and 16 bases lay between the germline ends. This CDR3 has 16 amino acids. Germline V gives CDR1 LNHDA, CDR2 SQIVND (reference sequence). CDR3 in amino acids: CASSRTGRDPSYEQYF. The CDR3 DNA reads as TGTGCCAGTAGTAGGACAGGGAGGGATCCCTCCTACGAGCAGTACTTC.

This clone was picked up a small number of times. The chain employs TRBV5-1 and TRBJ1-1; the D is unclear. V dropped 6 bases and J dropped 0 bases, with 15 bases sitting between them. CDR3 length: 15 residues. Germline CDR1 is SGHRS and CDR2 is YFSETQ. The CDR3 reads CASKQEGLLNTEAFF. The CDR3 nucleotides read TGCGCCAGCAAACAAGAAGGACTTCTGAACACTGAAGCTTTCTTT.

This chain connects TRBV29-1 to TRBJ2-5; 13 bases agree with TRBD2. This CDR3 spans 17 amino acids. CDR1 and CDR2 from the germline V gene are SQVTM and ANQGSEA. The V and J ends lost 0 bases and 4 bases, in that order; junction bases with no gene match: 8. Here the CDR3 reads CSVEDPWTSGGTETQYF. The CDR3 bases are TGCAGCGTTGAAGATCCATGGACTAGCGGGGGTACAGAGACCCAGTACTTC. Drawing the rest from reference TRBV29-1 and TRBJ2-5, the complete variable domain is SAVISQKPSRDICQRGTSLTIQCQVDSQVTMMFWYRQQPGQSLTLIATANQGSEATYESGFVIDKFPISRPNLTFSTLTVSNMSPEDSSIYLCSVEDPWTSGGTETQYFGPGTRLLVL.